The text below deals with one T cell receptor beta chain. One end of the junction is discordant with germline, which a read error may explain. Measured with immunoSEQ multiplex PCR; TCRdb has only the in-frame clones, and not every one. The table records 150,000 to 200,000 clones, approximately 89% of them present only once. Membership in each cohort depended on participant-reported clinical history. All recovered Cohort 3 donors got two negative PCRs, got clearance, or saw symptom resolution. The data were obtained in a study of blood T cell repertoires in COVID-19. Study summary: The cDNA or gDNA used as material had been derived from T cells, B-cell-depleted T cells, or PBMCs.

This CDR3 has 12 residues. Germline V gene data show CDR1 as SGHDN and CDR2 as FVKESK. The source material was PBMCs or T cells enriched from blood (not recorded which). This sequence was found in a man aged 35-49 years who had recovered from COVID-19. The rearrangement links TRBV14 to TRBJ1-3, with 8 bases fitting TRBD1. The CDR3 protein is CASSQYPAGQVF. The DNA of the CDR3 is TGTGCCAGCAGCCAATATCCCGCGGGACAGGTCTTT.